This entry lists 3 T cell receptor beta chains sequenced from one sample in a study of response to subunit inactivated influenza vaccine. Using its own MiXCR run on the RT-PCR reads, TCRdb lists one record per CDR3 protein. The table has hundreds of thousands of distinct CDR3 sequences, 10% to 15% seen once. Sequenced here: PBMCs from blood, sampled 45 days after vaccination. The receptors come from a man aged 50 to 59 who received an inactivated influenza vaccine.

This clonotype showed up just a few times. CDR3 coding DNA: TGTGCCAGCAGCTTAGCCTTGGGCGGGTGGGAGACCCAGTACTTC. As protein: CASSLALGGWETQYF. The V gene is TRBV7-2, the J gene TRBJ2-5, with D tentatively TRBD2 (5 bases). The CDR3 is made up of 15 amino acids. The germline V and J ends were trimmed by 0 bases and 5 bases, with 13 bases remaining between them. The V gene's germline CDR1 is SGHTA and CDR2 FQGNSA.

The chain joins TRBV19 to TRBJ1-5, with 10 bases that match TRBD1. CDR1 is LNHDA and CDR2 is SQIVND in the germline V gene (reference sequence). With 4 bases clipped from V and 5 bases from J, the junction kept 5 bases outside the gene matches. The CDR3 sequence is 15 residues long. CDR3 region: CASSSQGTGDQPQHF. CDR3 in DNA: TGTGCCAGTAGTAGCCAAGGGACAGGGGATCAGCCCCAGCATTTT.

This clonotype was detected only a few times. The V call is TRBV3-1, the J call TRBJ2-3; D unclear. The CDR3 is 15 amino acids. With 0 bases removed from V and 1 base from J, the gap between germline ends came to 8 bases. CDR1 is LGHDT, CDR2 YNNKEL, per germline (reference sequence). In DNA, the CDR3 is TGTGCCAGCAGCCAAGAATACCTGGGCACAGATACGCAGTATTTT. Its translation: CASSQEYLGTDTQYF.